Listed below are T cell receptor beta chains from one sample, sequenced in a study of identical twins. TCRdb ran MiXCR on the 5' RACE reads and lists one entry per CDR3 protein. The table shows hundreds of thousands of distinct CDR3 sequences, with 21% occurring only once. The same specimen was also included in a second study, on T cells expressing NK-cell markers.

Sequencing used PBMCs. Receptor source: a woman in her late teens or twenties in good health. The CDR3 runs from the conserved cysteine through the conserved F or W. The D gene is left open where the match is weak.

TRBJ2-7 | NA | TRBV6-1 | CASSEGNLSYEQYF
TRBJ2-7 | NA | TRBV5-6 | CASSLGRHEQYF
TRBJ2-1 | NA | TRBV20-1 | CSASFRHNEQFF
TRBJ2-1 | TRBD2 | TRBV5-5 | CASSFPAGVGNEQFF
TRBJ1-2 | NA | TRBV20-1 | CSAILYGYTF
TRBJ2-3 | TRBD2 | TRBV6-2/TRBV6-3 | CASSPTSGRWDTQYF
TRBJ1-1 | TRBD1 | TRBV5-1 | CASSLAGTGRTEAFF
TRBJ2-1 | NA | TRBV4-2 | CASSQVRRGTYNEQFF
TRBJ2-5 | TRBD2 | TRBV29-1 | CSVAGLAETETQYF
TRBJ2-5 | NA | TRBV6-1 | CASRSPWGDQETQYF
TRBJ2-5 | NA | TRBV5-1 | CASSPGPRGETQYF
TRBJ2-5 | NA | TRBV27 | CASSLSAGLETQYF
TRBJ2-3 | NA | TRBV29-1 | CSGSPGSYTDTQYF
TRBJ2-4 | NA | TRBV7-9 | CASSAPRLAKNIQYF
TRBJ2-1 | NA | TRBV20-1 | CSARAGALDNNEQFF
TRBJ2-5 | TRBD1 | TRBV6-1 | CASRVTGGAKTQYF
TRBJ1-2 | NA | TRBV10-3 | CAISESFTTIGAGYTF
TRBJ2-3 | TRBD2 | TRBV29-1 | CSIRTSGSRTDTQYF
TRBJ2-4 | TRBD2 | TRBV14 | CASSQDYSGLQYF
TRBJ1-2 | NA | TRBV18 | CASSPWTERNYGYTF
TRBJ2-3 | NA | TRBV5-1 | CASSLEDRPSSTDTQYF
TRBJ2-1 | NA | TRBV7-6 | CASSPLVLYNEQFF
TRBJ2-1 | NA | TRBV20-1 | CSVFGSSYNEQFF
TRBJ2-1 | NA | TRBV14 | CASSQGRGLYNEQFF
TRBJ2-7 | NA | TRBV7-8 | CASSPPGAPWEQYF
TRBJ2-1 | TRBD1 | TRBV11-1 | CASSTRTGSRDEQFF
TRBJ1-2 | TRBD1 | TRBV6-1 | CASSKQGNYGYTF
TRBJ2-1 | NA | TRBV7-8 | CASSVEGSYRRSYNEQFF
TRBJ2-5 | TRBD2 | TRBV4-1 | CASSQQTSGGRGTQYF
TRBJ2-3 | TRBD2 | TRBV6-5 | CASSYFRTSGPDTQYF
TRBJ2-1 | NA | TRBV20-1 | CSARGNRLPGNEQFF
TRBJ1-2 | TRBD1 | TRBV20-1 | CSARVVLRTGERSYGYTF
TRBJ2-1 | NA | TRBV9 | CASSLGASPAEQFF
TRBJ2-2 | NA | TRBV5-6 | CASSLGTVLAGELFF
TRBJ2-1 | NA | TRBV7-2 | CASSLAPPLTASGNEQFF
TRBJ2-1 | TRBD1 | TRBV9 | CASRGDSVTNEQFF
TRBJ2-1 | TRBD2 | TRBV3-1 | CASSQRVSGGTPWQWQFF
TRBJ2-1 | NA | TRBV12-3/TRBV12-4 | CASSLPGAINEQFF
TRBJ2-3 | NA | TRBV27 | CASSPFGDTSTDTQYF
TRBJ2-1 | NA | TRBV20-1 | CSARGLEGEQFF
TRBJ2-1 | NA | TRBV7-9 | CASSRTRIGEQFF
TRBJ2-5 | NA | TRBV10-3 | CAIRGKGETQYF
TRBJ2-7 | NA | TRBV20-1 | CSARTGTHTYEQYF
TRBJ2-3 | NA | TRBV12-3/TRBV12-4 | CASSFLAISTDTQYF
TRBJ2-7 | NA | TRBV7-9 | CASSFDSRYEQYF
TRBJ2-3 | NA | TRBV6-1 | CASILGPPPQDTQYF
TRBJ2-5 | TRBD2 | TRBV12-3/TRBV12-4 | CASSLGLAGVGTQYF
TRBJ2-7 | NA | TRBV7-2 | CASSLDHLSYEQYF
TRBJ2-3 | TRBD2 | TRBV4-2 | CASSQDRGGRKDTQYF
TRBJ1-2 | NA | TRBV12-3/TRBV12-4 | CASSFSILYGYTF
TRBJ2-2 | NA | TRBV11-3 | CASSLVMGAPLELFF
TRBJ2-2 | NA | TRBV29-1 | CSVARGSGTGELFF
TRBJ2-1 | NA | TRBV7-9 | CASSWRDEQFF
TRBJ2-7 | TRBD2 | TRBV12-3/TRBV12-4 | CASGRLAGASYEQYF
TRBJ2-3 | NA | TRBV12-5 | CASGSSGADTQYF
TRBJ2-3 | NA | TRBV5-1 | CASSLAPGTDTQYF
TRBJ2-7 | NA | TRBV9 | CASSTTPIPPGEQYF